This TCR beta chain appears in the sequencing data of a study of T cells in Graves' hyperthyroidism and ophthalmopathy. This clonotype came up many times. Antigen: not known. V shed 8 bases and J shed 2 bases, with 22 bases lying between them. Per germline, CDR1 MDHEN and CDR2 SYDVKM. The CDR3 loop spans 17 amino acids. Whole-study results and caveats: Separating ophthalmopathy from stable hyperthyroidism was achieved by a 13 V-J model.

The source material, RNA transcripts, was used to amplify TCR beta CDR3 regions. First-round RT-PCR of the TCR CDR3 relied on the HTBI primer set. TCRdb reprocessed the multiplex PCR reads with MiXCR, giving one entry per CDR3 protein. Found here are roughly 600,000 distinct CDR3 sequences, more than 12% of them singletons; the top ten hold around 12%. This clonotype originated in a woman aged 50 to 65 with Graves' ophthalmopathy. Material for sequencing was blood. This chain links TRBV28 with TRBJ1-5, with a possible D match to TRBD1 (5 bases). The CDR3 DNA follows: TGTGCCAGCCTGCGCCGGGACGCCTGGATGGGCAATCAGCCCCAGCATTTT. Translation: CASLRRDAWMGNQPQHF.